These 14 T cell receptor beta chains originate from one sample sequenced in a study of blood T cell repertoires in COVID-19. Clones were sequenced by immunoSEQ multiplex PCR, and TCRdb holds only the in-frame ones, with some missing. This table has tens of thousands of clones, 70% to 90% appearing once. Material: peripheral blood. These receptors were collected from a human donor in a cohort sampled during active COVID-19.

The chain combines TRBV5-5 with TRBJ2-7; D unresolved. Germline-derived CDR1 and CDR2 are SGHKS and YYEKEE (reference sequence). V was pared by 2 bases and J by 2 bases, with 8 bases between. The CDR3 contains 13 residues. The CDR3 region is CASSFGQAYEQYF. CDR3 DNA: TGTGCCAGCAGCTTTGGCCAGGCCTACGAGCAGTACTTC.

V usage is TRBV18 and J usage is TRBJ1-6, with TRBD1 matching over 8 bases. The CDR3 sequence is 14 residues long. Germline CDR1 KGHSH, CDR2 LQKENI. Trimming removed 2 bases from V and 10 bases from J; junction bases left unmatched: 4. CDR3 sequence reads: CASSPDRGESPLHF. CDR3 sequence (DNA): TGTGCCAGCTCACCAGACAGGGGAGAGTCACCCCTCCACTTT. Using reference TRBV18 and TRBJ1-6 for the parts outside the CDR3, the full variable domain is NAGVMQNPRHLVRRRGQEARLRCSPMKGHSHVYWYRQLPEEGLKFMVYLQKENIIDESGMPKERFSAEFPKEGPSILRIQQVVRGDSAAYFCASSPDRGESPLHFGNGTRLTVT.

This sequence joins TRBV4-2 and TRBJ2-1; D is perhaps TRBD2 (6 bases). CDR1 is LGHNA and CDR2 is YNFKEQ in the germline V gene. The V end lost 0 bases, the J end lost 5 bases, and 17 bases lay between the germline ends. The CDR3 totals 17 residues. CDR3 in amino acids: CASSQDLMWGTDNEQFF. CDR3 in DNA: TGTGCCAGCAGCCAAGATTTAATGTGGGGGACTGACAATGAGCAGTTCTTC.

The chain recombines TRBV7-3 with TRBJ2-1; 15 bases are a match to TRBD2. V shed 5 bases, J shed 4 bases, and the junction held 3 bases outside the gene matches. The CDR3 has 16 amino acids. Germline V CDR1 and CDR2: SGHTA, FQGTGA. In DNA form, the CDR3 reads TGTGCCAGCAGCCTAGGGACTAGCGGGGGGTACAATGAGCAGTTCTTC. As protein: CASSLGTSGGYNEQFF.

CDR3 loop: CASSPYDRGVYNEQFF. The CDR3 DNA sequence: TGTGCCAGCTCACCCTACGACAGGGGGGTTTACAATGAGCAGTTCTTC. The chain recombines TRBV18 with TRBJ2-1; 9 bases line up with TRBD1. Germline loops: CDR1 KGHSH, CDR2 LQKENI. The CDR3 runs to 16 residues. V lost 3 bases, J lost 4 bases, and 7 bases stayed unmatched.

CDR3 bases: TGTGCCATAGACAGGGAGTATGGCTACACCTTC. Protein sequence: CAIDREYGYTF. The chain carries TRBV2 and TRBJ1-2; 7 bases match TRBD1. CDR1 and CDR2 from the germline V gene are SNHLY and FYNNEI. The CDR3 covers 11 residues. V shed 10 bases and J 5 bases; nucleotides not matched to a gene: 4.

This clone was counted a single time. The CDR3 DNA reads TGTGCCACCTCTCCAAGCGCGGTGGAGAACACCATATATTTT. This codes for CATSPSAVENTIYF. The chain uses TRBV10-3 and TRBJ1-3; no reliable D call. The CDR3 is 14 residues long. The germline gives CDR1 ENHRY, CDR2 SYGVKD. Trimming pared 10 bases from V and 7 bases from J, leaving 20 bases between.

DNA of the CDR3: TGTGCCAGCAGCCGAGTTGTGGGACAGGGATATTCTGACTATGGCTACACCTTC. It specifies CASSRVVGQGYSDYGYTF. The V gene is TRBV28, the J gene TRBJ1-2; 9 nucleotides align to TRBD1. This CDR3 spans 18 amino acids. In germline, CDR1 is MDHEN, CDR2 SYDVKM. Unmatched junction bases numbered 17, after V lost 6 bases and J lost 3 bases.

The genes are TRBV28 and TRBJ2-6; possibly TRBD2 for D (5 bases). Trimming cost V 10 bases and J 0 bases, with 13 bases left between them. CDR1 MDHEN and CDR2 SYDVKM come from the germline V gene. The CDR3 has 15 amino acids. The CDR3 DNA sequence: TGTGCCACCCAGACTCGGGGCTCTGGGGCCAACGTCCTGACTTTC. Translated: CATQTRGSGANVLTF.

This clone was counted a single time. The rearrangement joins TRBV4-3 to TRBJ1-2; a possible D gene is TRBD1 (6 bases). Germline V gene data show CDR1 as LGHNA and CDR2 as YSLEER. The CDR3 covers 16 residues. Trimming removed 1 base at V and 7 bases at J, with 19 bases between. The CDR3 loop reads CASSQASSRQEGGYTF. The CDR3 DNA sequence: TGCGCCAGCAGCCAAGCCTCTTCGAGACAGGAAGGTGGCTACACCTTC.

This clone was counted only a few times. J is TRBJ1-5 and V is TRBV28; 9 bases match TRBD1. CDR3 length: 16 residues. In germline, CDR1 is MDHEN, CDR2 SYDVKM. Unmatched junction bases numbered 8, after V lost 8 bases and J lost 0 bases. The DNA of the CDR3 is TGTGCCAGCCGACAGGGGGTGACGTATAGCAATCAGCCCCAGCATTTT. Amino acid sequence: CASRQGVTYSNQPQHF.

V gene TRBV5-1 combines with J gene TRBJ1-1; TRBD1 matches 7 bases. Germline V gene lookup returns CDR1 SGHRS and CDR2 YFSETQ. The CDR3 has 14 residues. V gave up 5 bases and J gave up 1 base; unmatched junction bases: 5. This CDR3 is CASRETGTNTEAFF. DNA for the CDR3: TGCGCCAGCAGGGAGACAGGGACGAACACTGAAGCTTTCTTT.

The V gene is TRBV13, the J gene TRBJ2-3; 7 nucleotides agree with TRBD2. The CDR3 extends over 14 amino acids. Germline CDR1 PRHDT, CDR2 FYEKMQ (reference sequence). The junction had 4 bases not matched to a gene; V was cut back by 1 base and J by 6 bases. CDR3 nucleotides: TGTGCCAGCAGCTTAGATGCGGGGGAGGATACGCAGTATTTT. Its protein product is CASSLDAGEDTQYF.

In nucleotides, the CDR3 is TGTGCCAGCAGCCTGGGACAGGGGGGAAAGACCAACTATGGCTACACCTTC. It specifies CASSLGQGGKTNYGYTF. The chain couples TRBV11-2 to TRBJ1-2; 11 nucleotides align to TRBD1. With 5 bases clipped from V and 2 bases from J, the junction kept 10 bases outside the gene matches. This CDR3 is 17 amino acids long. The germline gives CDR1 SGHAT, CDR2 FQNNGV.